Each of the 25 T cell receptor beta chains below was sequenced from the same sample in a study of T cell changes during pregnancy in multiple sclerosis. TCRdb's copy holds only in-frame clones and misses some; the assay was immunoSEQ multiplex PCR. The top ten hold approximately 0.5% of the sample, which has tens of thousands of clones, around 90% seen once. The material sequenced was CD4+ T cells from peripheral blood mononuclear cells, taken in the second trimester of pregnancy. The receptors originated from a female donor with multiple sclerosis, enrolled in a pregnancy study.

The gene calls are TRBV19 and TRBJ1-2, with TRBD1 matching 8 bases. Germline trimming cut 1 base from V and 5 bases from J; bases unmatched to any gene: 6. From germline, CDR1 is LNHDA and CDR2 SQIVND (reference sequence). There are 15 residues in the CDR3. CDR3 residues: CASSIAQGARYGYTF. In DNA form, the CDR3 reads TGTGCCAGTAGTATAGCGCAGGGGGCACGGTATGGCTACACCTTC.

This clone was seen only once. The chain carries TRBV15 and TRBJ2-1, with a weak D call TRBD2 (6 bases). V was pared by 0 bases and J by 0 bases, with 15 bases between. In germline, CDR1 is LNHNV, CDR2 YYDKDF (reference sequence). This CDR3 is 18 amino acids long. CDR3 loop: CATSRDSAGTSSYNEQFF. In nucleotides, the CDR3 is TGTGCCACCAGCAGAGATTCGGCGGGGACCAGCTCCTACAATGAGCAGTTCTTC. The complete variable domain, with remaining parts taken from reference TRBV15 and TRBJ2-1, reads DAMVIQNPRYQVTQFGKPVTLSCSQTLNHNVMYWYQQKSSQAPKLLFHYYDKDFNNEADTPDNFQSRRPNTSFCFLDIRSPGLGDTAMYLCATSRDSAGTSSYNEQFFGPGTRLTVL.

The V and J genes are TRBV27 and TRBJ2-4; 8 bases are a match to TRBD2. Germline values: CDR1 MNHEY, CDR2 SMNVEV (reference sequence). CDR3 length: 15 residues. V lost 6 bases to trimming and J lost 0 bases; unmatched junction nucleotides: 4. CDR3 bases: TGTGCCAGCAGCATTAGCGGGGTAGCCAAAAACATTCAGTACTTC. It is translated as CASSISGVAKNIQYF.

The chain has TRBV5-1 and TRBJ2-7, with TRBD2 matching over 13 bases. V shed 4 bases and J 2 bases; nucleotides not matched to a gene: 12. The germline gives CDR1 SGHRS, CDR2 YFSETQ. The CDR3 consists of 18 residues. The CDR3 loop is CASSLRGGGTSGTYEQYF. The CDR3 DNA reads TGCGCCAGCAGCCTTCGTGGGGGAGGGACTAGCGGGACCTACGAGCAGTACTTC.

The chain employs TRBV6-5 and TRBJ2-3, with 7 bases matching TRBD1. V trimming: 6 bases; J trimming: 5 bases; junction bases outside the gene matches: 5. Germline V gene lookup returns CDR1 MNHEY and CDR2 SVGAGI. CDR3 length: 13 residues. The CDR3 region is CASRPDREDTQYF. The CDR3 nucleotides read TGTGCCAGCAGGCCCGACAGGGAAGATACGCAGTATTTT.

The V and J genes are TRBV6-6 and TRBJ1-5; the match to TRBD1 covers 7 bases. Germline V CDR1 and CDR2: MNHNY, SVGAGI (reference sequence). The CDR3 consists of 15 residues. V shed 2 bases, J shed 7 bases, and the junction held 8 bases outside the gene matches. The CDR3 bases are TGTGCCAGCAGTTACGGGGAAGGGGGCCTACAGCCCCAGCATTTT. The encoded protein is CASSYGEGGLQPQHF.

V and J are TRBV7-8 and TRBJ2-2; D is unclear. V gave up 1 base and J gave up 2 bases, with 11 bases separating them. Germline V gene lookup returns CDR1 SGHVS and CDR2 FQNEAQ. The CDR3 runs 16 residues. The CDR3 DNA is TGTGCCAGCAGCTTAGGCAGCCTAGGAAACACCGGGGAGCTGTTTTTT. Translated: CASSLGSLGNTGELFF.

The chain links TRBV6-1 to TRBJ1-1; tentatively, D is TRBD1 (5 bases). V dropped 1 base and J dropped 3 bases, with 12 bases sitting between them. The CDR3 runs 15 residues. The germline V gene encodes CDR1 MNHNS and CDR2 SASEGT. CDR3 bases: TGTGCCAGCAGTGAAGATGAGGGGAGGGACACTGAAGCTTTCTTT. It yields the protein CASSEDEGRDTEAFF.

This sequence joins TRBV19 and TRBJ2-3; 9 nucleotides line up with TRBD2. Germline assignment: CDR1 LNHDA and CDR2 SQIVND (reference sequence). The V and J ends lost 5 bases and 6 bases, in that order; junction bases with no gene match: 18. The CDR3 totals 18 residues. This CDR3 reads CASSLFSVLAGVRDTQYF. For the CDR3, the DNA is TGTGCCAGTAGTTTGTTTTCCGTTTTAGCGGGAGTAAGGGATACGCAGTATTTT.

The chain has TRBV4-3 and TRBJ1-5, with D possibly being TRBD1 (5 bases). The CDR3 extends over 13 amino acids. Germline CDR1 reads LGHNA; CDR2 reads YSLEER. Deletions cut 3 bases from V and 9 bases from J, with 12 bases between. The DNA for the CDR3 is TGCGCCAGCAGCCAGAATGGGGGGGGGCCCCAGCATTTT. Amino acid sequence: CASSQNGGGPQHF.

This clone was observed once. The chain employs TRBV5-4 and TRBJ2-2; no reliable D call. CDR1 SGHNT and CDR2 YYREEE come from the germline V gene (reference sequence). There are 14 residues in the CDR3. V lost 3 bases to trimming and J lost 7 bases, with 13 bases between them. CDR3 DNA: TGTGCCAGCAGCTCGAGGCGGTTTGACGGGGAGCTGTTTTTT. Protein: CASSSRRFDGELFF. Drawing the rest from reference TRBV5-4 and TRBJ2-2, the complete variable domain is ETGVTQSPTHLIKTRGQQVTLRCSSQSGHNTVSWYQQALGQGPQFIFQYYREEENGRGNFPPRFSGLQFPNYSSELNVNALELDDSALYLCASSSRRFDGELFFGEGSRLTVL.

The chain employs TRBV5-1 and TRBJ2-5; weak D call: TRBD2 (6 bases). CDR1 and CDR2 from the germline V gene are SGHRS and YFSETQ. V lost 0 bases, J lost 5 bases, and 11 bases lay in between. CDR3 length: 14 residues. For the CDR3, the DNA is TGCGCCAGCAGCTTGGAACTAGCAGGGGAGACCCAGTACTTC. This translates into CASSLELAGETQYF. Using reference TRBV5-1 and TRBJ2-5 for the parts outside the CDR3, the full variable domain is KAGVTQTPRYLIKTRGQQVTLSCSPISGHRSVSWYQQTPGQGLQFLFEYFSETQRNKGNFPGRFSGRQFSNSRSEMNVSTLELGDSALYLCASSLELAGETQYFGPGTRLLVL.

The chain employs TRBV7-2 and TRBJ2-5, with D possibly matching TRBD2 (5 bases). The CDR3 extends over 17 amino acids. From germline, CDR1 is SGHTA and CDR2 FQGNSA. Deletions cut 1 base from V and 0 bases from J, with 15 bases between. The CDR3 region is CASSLDLADQYQETQYF. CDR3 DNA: TGTGCCAGCAGCTTAGACCTAGCCGATCAGTACCAAGAGACCCAGTACTTC.

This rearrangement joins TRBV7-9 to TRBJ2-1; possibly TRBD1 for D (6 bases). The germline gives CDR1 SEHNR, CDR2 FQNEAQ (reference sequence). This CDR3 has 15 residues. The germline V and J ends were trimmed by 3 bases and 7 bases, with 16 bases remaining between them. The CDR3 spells CASSFSGTRENEQFF. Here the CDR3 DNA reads TGTGCCAGCAGCTTTTCCGGGACACGGGAAAATGAGCAGTTCTTC.

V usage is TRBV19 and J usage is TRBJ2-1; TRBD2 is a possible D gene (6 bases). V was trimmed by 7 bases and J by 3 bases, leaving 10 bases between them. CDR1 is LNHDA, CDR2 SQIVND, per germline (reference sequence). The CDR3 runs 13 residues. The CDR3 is CASTPTSYNEQFF. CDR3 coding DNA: TGTGCCAGTACTCCGACTAGCTACAATGAGCAGTTCTTC.

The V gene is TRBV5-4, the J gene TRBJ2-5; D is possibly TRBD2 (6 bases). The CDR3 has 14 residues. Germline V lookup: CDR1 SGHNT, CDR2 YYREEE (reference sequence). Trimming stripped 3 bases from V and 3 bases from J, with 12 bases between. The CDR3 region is CASSWGLLEETQYF. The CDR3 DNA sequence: TGTGCCAGCAGCTGGGGACTGTTGGAAGAGACCCAGTACTTC.

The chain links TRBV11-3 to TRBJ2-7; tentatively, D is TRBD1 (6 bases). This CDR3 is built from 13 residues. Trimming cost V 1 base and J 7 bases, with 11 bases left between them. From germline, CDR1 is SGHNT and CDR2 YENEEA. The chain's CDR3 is CASSLAGDGEQYF. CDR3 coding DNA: TGTGCCAGCAGCTTAGCAGGGGATGGGGAGCAGTACTTC.

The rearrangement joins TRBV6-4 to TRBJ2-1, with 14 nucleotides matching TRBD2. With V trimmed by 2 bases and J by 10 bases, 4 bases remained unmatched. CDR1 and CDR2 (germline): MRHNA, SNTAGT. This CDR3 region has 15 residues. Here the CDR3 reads CASSDQTSGRDEQFF. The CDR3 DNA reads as TGTGCCAGCAGTGACCAGACTAGCGGGAGGGACGAGCAGTTCTTC.

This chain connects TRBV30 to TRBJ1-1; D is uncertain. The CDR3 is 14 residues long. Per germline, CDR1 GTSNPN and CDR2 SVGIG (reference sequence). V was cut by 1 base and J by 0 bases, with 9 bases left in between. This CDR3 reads CAWSAFGLNTEAFF. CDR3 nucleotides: TGTGCCTGGAGTGCCTTCGGTCTGAACACTGAAGCTTTCTTT.

The CDR3 protein is CASLRTVNTGELFF. The CDR3 nucleotides are TGTGCCAGCCTCAGGACTGTGAACACCGGGGAGCTGTTTTTT. This sequence joins TRBV18 and TRBJ2-2; weak D call: TRBD2 (5 bases). The CDR3 sequence is 14 residues long. The V and J ends lost 8 bases and 1 base respectively, with 11 bases between them. Germline V lookup: CDR1 KGHSH, CDR2 LQKENI.

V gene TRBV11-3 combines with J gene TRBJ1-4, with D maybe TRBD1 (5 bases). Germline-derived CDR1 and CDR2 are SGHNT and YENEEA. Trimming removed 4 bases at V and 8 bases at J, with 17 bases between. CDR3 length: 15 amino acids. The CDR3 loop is CASSSQGVVKEKLFF. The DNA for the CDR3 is TGTGCCAGCAGCTCCCAAGGGGTCGTAAAGGAAAAACTGTTTTTT.

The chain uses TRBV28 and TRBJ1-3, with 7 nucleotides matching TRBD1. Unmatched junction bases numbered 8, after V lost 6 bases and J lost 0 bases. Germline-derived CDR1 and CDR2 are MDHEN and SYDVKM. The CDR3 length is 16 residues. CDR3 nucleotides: TGTGCCAGCAGACCGACAGGGCATGGCTCTGGAAACACCATATATTTT. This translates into CASRPTGHGSGNTIYF.

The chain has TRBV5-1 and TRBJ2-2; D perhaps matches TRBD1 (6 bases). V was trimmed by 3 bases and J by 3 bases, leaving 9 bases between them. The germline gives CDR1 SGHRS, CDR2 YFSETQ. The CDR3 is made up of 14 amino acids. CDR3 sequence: CASSSRTDTGELFF. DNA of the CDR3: TGCGCCAGCAGCTCACGGACAGACACCGGGGAGCTGTTTTTT.

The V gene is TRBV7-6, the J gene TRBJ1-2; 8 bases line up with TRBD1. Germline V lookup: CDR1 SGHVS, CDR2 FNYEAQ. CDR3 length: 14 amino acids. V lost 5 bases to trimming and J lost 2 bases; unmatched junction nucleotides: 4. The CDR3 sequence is CASSQGQANYGYTF. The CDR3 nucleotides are TGTGCCAGCAGCCAGGGACAGGCAAACTATGGCTACACCTTC.

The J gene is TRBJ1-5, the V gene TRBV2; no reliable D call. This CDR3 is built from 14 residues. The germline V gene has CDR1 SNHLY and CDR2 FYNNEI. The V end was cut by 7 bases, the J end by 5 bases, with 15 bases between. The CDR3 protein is CASNKGGVDQPQHF. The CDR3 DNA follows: TGTGCCAGCAATAAGGGCGGGGTGGATCAGCCCCAGCATTTT.